This T cell receptor beta chain comes out of a study of OX40 agonist ivuxolimab in advanced cancers. Study at large: Participants, 80% to 90% male, averaged roughly 60 years of age, ranging from roughly 23 to 90. Three patients, one with hepatocellular carcinoma and two with cutaneous melanoma, responded partially. Study findings and constraints: The average count of expanded clones was higher among CD8+ T cells than among CD4+. Low normalized T-cell clonal expansion was also seen in some nonresponders.

The protocol was immunoSEQ multiplex PCR, while the TCRdb copy is restricted to in-frame clones and leaves out a portion. The sample holds 40,000 to 45,000 clones, about 81% seen once. Germline V gene lookup returns CDR1 SGHNT and CDR2 YENEEA. Trimming shortened V by 6 bases and J by 4 bases, and 12 bases separated the two germline ends. This CDR3 has 13 residues. This clone was picked up one time. Its antigen is still unknown. V is TRBV11-3 and J is TRBJ1-1; D is unresolved. This clonotype was obtained from an adult with an advanced solid tumor such as melanoma, head and neck, liver or kidney cancer. The sample consisted of CD4+ or CD8+ T cells sorted from blood, taken in a trial of the OX40 agonist ivuxolimab. This CDR3 reads CASRLTETTEAFF. CDR3 nucleotides: TGTGCCAGCAGGTTAACAGAGACCACTGAAGCTTTCTTT.